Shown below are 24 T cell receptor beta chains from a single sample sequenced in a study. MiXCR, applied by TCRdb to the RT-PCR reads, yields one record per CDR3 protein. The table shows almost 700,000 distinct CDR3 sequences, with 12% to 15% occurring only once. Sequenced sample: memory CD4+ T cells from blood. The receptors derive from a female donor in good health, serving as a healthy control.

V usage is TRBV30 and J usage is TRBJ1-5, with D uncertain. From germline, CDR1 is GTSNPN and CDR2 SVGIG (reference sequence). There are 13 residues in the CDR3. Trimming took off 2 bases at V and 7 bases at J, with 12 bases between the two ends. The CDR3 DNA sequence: TGTGCCTGGAGTCCGGCCCCGATGCAGCCCCAGCATTTT. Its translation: CAWSPAPMQPQHF. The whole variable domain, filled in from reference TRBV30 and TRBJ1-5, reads SQTIHQWPATLVQPVGSPLSLECTVEGTSNPNLYWYRQAAGRGLQLLFYSVGIGQISSEVPQNLSASRPQDRQFILSSKKLLLSDSGFYLCAWSPAPMQPQHFGDGTRLSIL.

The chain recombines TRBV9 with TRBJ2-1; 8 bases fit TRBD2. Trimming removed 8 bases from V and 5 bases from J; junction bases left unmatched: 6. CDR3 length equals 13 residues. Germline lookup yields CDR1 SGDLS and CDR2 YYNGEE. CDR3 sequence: CARKTSEDNEQFF. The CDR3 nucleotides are TGTGCCAGAAAGACTAGCGAAGACAATGAGCAGTTCTTC.

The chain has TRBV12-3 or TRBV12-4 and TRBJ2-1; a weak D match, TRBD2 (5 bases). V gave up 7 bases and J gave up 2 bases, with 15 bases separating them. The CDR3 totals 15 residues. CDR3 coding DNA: TGTGCCAGCAAAAAATCCGAGGGCGCCTACAATGAGCAGTTCTTC. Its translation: CASKKSEGAYNEQFF.

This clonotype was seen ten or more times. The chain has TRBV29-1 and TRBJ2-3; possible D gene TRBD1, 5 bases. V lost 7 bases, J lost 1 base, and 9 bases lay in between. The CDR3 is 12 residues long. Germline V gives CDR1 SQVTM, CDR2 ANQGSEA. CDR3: CSALTGTDTQYF. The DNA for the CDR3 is TGCAGCGCTCTGACAGGCACAGATACGCAGTATTTT.

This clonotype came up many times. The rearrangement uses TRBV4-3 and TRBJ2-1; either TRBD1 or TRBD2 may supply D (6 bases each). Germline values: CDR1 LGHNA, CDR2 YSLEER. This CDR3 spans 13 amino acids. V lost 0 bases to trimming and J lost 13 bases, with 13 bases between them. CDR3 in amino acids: CASSQEGGLAQFF. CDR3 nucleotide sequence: TGCGCCAGCAGCCAAGAGGGGGGCCTAGCTCAGTTCTTC.

CDR3 bases: TGTGCCAGCAGTTCCCTAGCGGGAGACAGATGGTGGCAGTTCTTC. It translates to CASSSLAGDRWWQFF. The chain links TRBV28 to TRBJ2-1; TRBD2 aligns across 10 bases. Germline V gives CDR1 MDHEN, CDR2 SYDVKM. The CDR3 has 15 amino acids. J lost 12 bases, V lost 4 bases, and 12 bases had no gene match.

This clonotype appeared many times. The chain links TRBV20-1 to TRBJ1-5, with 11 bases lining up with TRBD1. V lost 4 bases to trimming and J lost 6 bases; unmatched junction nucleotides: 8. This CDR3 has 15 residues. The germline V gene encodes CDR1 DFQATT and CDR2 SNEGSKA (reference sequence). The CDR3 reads CSAIVWDRGVQPQHF. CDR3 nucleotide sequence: TGCAGTGCTATAGTATGGGACAGGGGGGTTCAGCCCCAGCATTTT.

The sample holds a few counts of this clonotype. The CDR3 nucleotides read TGCGCCAGCAGCTTGCTACCGGAACAAGAGACCCAGTACTTC. Translation gives CASSLLPEQETQYF. This chain uses TRBV5-1 with TRBJ2-5; D gene uncertain. Deletions cut 1 base from V and 2 bases from J, with 9 bases between. This CDR3 has 14 residues. Germline CDR1 reads SGHRS; CDR2 reads YFSETQ.

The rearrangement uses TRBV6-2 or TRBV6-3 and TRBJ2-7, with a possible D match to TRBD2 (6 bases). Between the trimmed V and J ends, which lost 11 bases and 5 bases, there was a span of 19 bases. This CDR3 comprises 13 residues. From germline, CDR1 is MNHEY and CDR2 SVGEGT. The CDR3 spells CAVRGPRSNEQYF. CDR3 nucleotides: TGTGCCGTGCGGGGACCGAGAAGCAACGAGCAGTACTTC.

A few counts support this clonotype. Here the CDR3 reads CASSLGFDDTEAFF. CDR3 in DNA: TGTGCCAGCAGTTTGGGGTTTGACGACACTGAAGCTTTCTTT. The J gene is TRBJ1-1, the V gene TRBV28; D ambiguous. Germline CDR1 MDHEN, CDR2 SYDVKM. Trimming left V 3 bases short and J 3 bases short, with 11 bases between. The CDR3 extends over 14 amino acids.

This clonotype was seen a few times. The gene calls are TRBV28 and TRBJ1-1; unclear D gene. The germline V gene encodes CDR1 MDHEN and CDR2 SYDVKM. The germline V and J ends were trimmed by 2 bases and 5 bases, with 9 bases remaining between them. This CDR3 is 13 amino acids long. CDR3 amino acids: CASSLPLRTEAFF. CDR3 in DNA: TGTGCCAGCAGTTTACCCTTGAGGACTGAAGCTTTCTTT.

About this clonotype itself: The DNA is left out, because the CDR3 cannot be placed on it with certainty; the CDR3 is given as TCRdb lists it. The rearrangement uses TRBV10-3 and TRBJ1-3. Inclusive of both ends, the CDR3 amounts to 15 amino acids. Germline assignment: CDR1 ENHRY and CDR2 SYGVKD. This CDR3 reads CAISESSVPGNTIYF.

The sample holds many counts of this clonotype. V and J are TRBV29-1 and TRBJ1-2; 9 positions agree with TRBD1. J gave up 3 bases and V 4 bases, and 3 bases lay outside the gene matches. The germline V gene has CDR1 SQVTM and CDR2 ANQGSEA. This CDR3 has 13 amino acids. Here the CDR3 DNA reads TGCAGCGTTGGAGGACAGGGGCACTATGGCTACACCTTC. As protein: CSVGGQGHYGYTF. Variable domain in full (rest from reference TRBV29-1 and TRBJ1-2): SAVISQKPSRDICQRGTSLTIQCQVDSQVTMMFWYRQQPGQSLTLIATANQGSEATYESGFVIDKFPISRPNLTFSTLTVSNMSPEDSSIYLCSVGGQGHYGYTFGSGTRLTVV.

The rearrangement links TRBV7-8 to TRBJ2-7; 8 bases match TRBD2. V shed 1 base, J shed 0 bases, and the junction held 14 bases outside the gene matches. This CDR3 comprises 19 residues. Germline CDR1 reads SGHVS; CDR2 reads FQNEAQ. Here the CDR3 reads CASSLVRLAGLSHSYEQYF. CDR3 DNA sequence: TGTGCCAGCAGCTTAGTAAGGCTAGCGGGTCTATCTCACTCCTACGAGCAGTACTTC.

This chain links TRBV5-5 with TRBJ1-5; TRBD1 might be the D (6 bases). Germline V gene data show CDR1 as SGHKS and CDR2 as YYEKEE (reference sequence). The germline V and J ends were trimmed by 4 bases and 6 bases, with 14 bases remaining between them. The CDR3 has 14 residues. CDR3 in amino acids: CASSPDRTPQPQHF. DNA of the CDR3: TGTGCCAGCAGCCCTGACAGGACGCCTCAGCCCCAGCATTTT. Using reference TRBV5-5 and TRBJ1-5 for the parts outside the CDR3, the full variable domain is DAGVTQSPTHLIKTRGQQVTLRCSPISGHKSVSWYQQVLGQGPQFIFQYYEKEERGRGNFPDRFSARQFPNYSSELNVNALLLGDSALYLCASSPDRTPQPQHFGDGTRLSIL.

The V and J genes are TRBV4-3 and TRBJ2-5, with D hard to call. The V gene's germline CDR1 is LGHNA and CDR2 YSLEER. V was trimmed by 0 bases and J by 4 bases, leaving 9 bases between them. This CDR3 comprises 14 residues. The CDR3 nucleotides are TGCGCCAGCAGCCAAGATATTGTGGGAGAGACCCAGTACTTC. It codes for CASSQDIVGETQYF.

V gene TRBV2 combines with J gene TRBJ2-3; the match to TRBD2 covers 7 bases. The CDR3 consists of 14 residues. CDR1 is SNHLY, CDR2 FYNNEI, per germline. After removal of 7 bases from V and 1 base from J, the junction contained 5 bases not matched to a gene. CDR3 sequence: CASKDGLGTDTQYF. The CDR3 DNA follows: TGTGCCAGCAAGGACGGACTAGGCACAGATACGCAGTATTTT.

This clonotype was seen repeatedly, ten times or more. The CDR3 DNA sequence: TGTGCCATCAGTGAAATAGCGGTAGATACGCAGTATTTT. This codes for CAISEIAVDTQYF. This chain joins TRBV10-3 and TRBJ2-3; tentative D call: TRBD2 (6 bases). The ends were cut back, 3 bases at V and 5 bases at J, with 9 bases in the middle. The CDR3 covers 13 residues. Germline CDR1 reads ENHRY; CDR2 reads SYGVKD.

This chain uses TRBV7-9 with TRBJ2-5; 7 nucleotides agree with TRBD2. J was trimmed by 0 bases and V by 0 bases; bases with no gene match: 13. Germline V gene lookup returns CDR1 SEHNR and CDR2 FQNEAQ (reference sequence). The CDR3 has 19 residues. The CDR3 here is CASSLARLILAENQETQYF. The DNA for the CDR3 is TGTGCCAGCAGCTTAGCTCGGTTGATTCTAGCGGAGAACCAAGAGACCCAGTACTTC.

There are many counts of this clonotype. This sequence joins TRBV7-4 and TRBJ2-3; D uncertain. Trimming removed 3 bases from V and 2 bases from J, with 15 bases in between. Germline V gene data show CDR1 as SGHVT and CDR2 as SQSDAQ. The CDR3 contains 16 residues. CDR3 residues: CASSLWVYANTDTQYF. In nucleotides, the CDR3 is TGTGCCAGCAGCTTGTGGGTCTACGCCAACACAGATACGCAGTATTTT.

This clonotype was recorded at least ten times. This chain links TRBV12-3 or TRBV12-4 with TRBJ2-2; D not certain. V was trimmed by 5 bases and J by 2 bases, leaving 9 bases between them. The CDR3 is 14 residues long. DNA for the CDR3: TGTGCCAGCAGTCACAGCTACAACACCGGGGAGCTGTTTTTT. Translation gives CASSHSYNTGELFF.

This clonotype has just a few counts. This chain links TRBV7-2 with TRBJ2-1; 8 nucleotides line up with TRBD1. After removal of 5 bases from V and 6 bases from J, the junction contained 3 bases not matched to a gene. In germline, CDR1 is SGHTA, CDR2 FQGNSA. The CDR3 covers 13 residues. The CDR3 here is CASSRDRSNEQFF. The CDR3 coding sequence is TGTGCCAGCAGCCGGGACAGGAGCAATGAGCAGTTCTTC.

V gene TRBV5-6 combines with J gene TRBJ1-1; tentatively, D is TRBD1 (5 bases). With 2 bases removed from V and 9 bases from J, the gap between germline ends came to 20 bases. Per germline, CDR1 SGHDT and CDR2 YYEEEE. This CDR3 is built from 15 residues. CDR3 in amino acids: CASSFIENRGDKAFF. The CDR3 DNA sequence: TGTGCCAGCAGCTTTATAGAGAACCGGGGGGATAAAGCTTTCTTT.

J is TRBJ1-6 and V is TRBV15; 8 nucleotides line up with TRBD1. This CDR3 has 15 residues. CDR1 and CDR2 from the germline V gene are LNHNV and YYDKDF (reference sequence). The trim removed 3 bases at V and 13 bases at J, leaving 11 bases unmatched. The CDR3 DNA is TGTGCCACCAGCAGGATTGACAGGGGCCCTATCCCCCTCCACTTT. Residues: CATSRIDRGPIPLHF. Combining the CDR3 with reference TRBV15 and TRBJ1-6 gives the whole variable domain DAMVIQNPRYQVTQFGKPVTLSCSQTLNHNVMYWYQQKSSQAPKLLFHYYDKDFNNEADTPDNFQSRRPNTSFCFLDIRSPGLGDTAMYLCATSRIDRGPIPLHFGNGTRLTVT.